The subject of this entry is one TCR beta chain. The germline CDR1 and CDR2 sequences are SEHNR and FQNEAQ (reference sequence). V shed 1 base and J shed 6 bases, with 9 bases lying between them. This CDR3 is 14 amino acids long. This specimen belongs to a study of blood T cell repertoires in COVID-19. Study in general: COVID-19 samples, acute and convalescent, were from the United States, Italy and Spain. The cDNA or gDNA used as material had been derived from T cells, B-cell-depleted T cells, or PBMCs.

In the original processing: Reference gene primers were amplified, and this amplification served to estimate nucleated cell counts. The data were produced by immunoSEQ multiplex PCR, yet TCRdb's version contains in-frame clones alone and is incomplete. That table gives V, J and clone size, and the DNA gave D and trimming. The data contain around 80,000 clones, 82% of them singletons. V and J are TRBV7-9 and TRBJ2-2; D is undetermined. The specimen sequenced was peripheral blood. The clonotype comes from a human donor in a cohort sampled during active COVID-19. CDR3 in DNA: TGTGCCAGCAGCTTAGATTCCGAGGCCGGGGAGCTGTTTTTT. Its protein product is CASSLDSEAGELFF. The full variable domain, in which reference TRBV7-9 and TRBJ2-2 provide the parts outside the CDR3, is DTGVSQNPRHKITKRGQNVTFRCDPISEHNRLYWYRQTLGQGPEFLTYFQNEAQLEKSRLLSDRFSAERPKGSFSTLEIQRTEQGDSAMYLCASSLDSEAGELFFGEGSRLTVL.